Following are 16 T cell receptor beta chains from one sample sequenced in a study of OX40 agonist ivuxolimab in advanced cancers. Profiling relied on immunoSEQ multiplex PCR, and the TCRdb table lists in-frame clones only, not all of them. The table records about 67,000 clones, 88% of them present only once. The sequenced sample was CD4+ or CD8+ T cells sorted from blood, obtained in a trial of the OX40 agonist ivuxolimab. The receptors here all came from an adult with an advanced solid tumor such as melanoma, head and neck, liver or kidney cancer.

This clone was counted once. The rearrangement uses TRBV10-1 and TRBJ2-3; 7 nucleotides align to TRBD2. The V and J ends lost 3 bases and 3 bases, in that order; junction bases with no gene match: 0. The CDR3 extends over 13 amino acids. CDR1 and CDR2 (germline): WNHNN, SYGVQD (reference sequence). Here the CDR3 DNA reads TGCGCCAGCAGTGAAGCGGGGACAGATACGCAGTATTTT. Its translation is CASSEAGTDTQYF.

The rearrangement links TRBV5-5 to TRBJ2-3, with TRBD2 matching over 8 bases. The CDR3 extends over 14 amino acids. CDR1 is SGHKS, CDR2 YYEKEE, per germline (reference sequence). V was pared by 1 base and J by 7 bases, with 5 bases of the junction left unmatched. CDR3 loop: CASSLQSGSHTQYF. CDR3 sequence (DNA): TGTGCCAGCAGCTTGCAGAGCGGGAGCCATACGCAGTATTTT.

The chain carries TRBV19 and TRBJ2-1; TRBD2 agrees at 9 bases. The length of the CDR3 is 17 residues. Trimming at V came to 5 bases and at J to 7 bases, leaving 15 bases not matched to a gene. The germline V gene encodes CDR1 LNHDA and CDR2 SQIVND (reference sequence). CDR3 nucleotides: TGTGCCAGTAGTCCCACAACAGCGGGAGGTAGGCGTAATGAGCAGTTCTTC. This translates into CASSPTTAGGRRNEQFF.

The chain has TRBV7-2 and TRBJ2-1; possibly TRBD2 for D (6 bases). V lost 3 bases, J lost 3 bases, and 12 bases lay in between. In germline, CDR1 is SGHTA, CDR2 FQGNSA. The CDR3 sequence is 15 residues long. CDR3 sequence reads: CASSFIGAGYNEQFF. The CDR3 DNA is TGTGCCAGCAGCTTCATTGGAGCGGGCTACAATGAGCAGTTCTTC. The full variable domain, rest sourced from reference TRBV7-2 and TRBJ2-1, is GAGVSQSPSNKVTEKGKDVELRCDPISGHTALYWYRQSLGQGLEFLIYFQGNSAPDKSGLPSDRFSAERTGGSVSTLTIQRTQQEDSAVYLCASSFIGAGYNEQFFGPGTRLTVL.

This chain uses TRBV10-3 with TRBJ2-7; 9 bases map to TRBD1. J gave up 6 bases and V 4 bases, and 10 bases lay outside the gene matches. Germline V gives CDR1 ENHRY, CDR2 SYGVKD. This CDR3 has 15 residues. DNA for the CDR3: TGTGCCATCAGTGCCACAGGGGGCTCTGTTGGCGAGCAGTACTTC. Protein: CAISATGGSVGEQYF.

The genes are TRBV7-2 and TRBJ2-7, with D uncertain. V lost 2 bases and J 2 bases, leaving 7 bases between the germline ends. This CDR3 has 13 amino acids. Germline V gene data show CDR1 as SGHTA and CDR2 as FQGNSA. The CDR3 region is CASSLTGPYEQYF. Written as DNA, the CDR3 is TGTGCCAGCAGCTTAACGGGTCCCTACGAGCAGTACTTC.

This rearrangement joins TRBV6-5 to TRBJ2-2; D possibly uses TRBD1 or TRBD2 (6 bases each). Trimming took 2 bases from V and 3 from J, leaving 10 bases between them. Germline lookup yields CDR1 MNHEY and CDR2 SVGAGI. The CDR3 length is 15 residues. The CDR3 bases are TGTGCCAGCAGTTACCAGGGGACTTACACCGGGGAGCTGTTTTTT. As protein: CASSYQGTYTGELFF.

The chain links TRBV13 to TRBJ2-2; no definite D call. The germline V and J ends were trimmed by 5 bases and 2 bases, with 12 bases remaining between them. The CDR3 is 15 amino acids. Germline values: CDR1 PRHDT, CDR2 FYEKMQ (reference sequence). The CDR3 region has the DNA TGTGCCAGCAGCCCCGTCGACCTCAACACCGGGGAGCTGTTTTTT. Its translation: CASSPVDLNTGELFF.

The CDR3 is CASSQQTSDTDTQYF. The DNA for the CDR3 is TGTGCCAGCAGCCAACAGACTAGCGACACAGATACGCAGTATTTT. This chain connects TRBV7-6 to TRBJ2-3, with 8 positions matching TRBD2. The CDR3 length is 15 residues. CDR1 is SGHVS and CDR2 is FNYEAQ in the germline V gene. Trimming removed 5 bases from V and 2 bases from J; junction bases left unmatched: 6.

The chain joins TRBV5-4 to TRBJ2-5; 9 bases map to TRBD2. Trimming cost V 4 bases and J 4 bases; bases outside gene matches: 14. CDR3 length: 17 amino acids. Per the germline V gene, CDR1 is SGHNT and CDR2 is YYREEE (reference sequence). CDR3 region: CASSLGWVAGGGETQYF. DNA for the CDR3: TGTGCCAGCAGCCTGGGTTGGGTTGCGGGAGGGGGAGAGACCCAGTACTTC.

This chain connects TRBV28 to TRBJ1-2; no definite D call. The germline CDR1 and CDR2 sequences are MDHEN and SYDVKM. V was clipped by 8 bases and J by 2 bases, with 6 bases between them. The CDR3 contains 11 residues. This CDR3 reads CASGENYGYTF. The CDR3 coding sequence is TGTGCCAGCGGGGAGAACTATGGCTACACCTTC.

The rearrangement links TRBV6-5 to TRBJ2-7; D is possibly TRBD1 (5 bases). Germline-derived CDR1 and CDR2 are MNHEY and SVGAGI. The CDR3 runs 13 residues. V was shortened by 6 bases and J by 3 bases, with 12 bases between the two germline ends. As DNA, the CDR3 is TGTGCCAGCAGGTTGACAGCCGACTACGAGCAGTACTTC. Translated, it gives CASRLTADYEQYF.

CDR3 protein: CASSLRFHSTDTQYF. The DNA for the CDR3 is TGTGCCAGCAGTTTAAGGTTCCATAGCACAGATACGCAGTATTTT. The chain has TRBV28 and TRBJ2-3, with unresolved D. Germline lookup yields CDR1 MDHEN and CDR2 SYDVKM. The CDR3 extends over 15 amino acids. With 2 bases removed from V and 0 bases from J, the gap between germline ends came to 9 bases.

This sequence joins TRBV4-3 and TRBJ1-5; D not resolved. Germline V gene lookup returns CDR1 LGHNA and CDR2 YSLEER. Trimming took 4 bases from V and 5 from J, leaving 9 bases between them. This CDR3 has 13 residues. The CDR3 sequence: CASSLGVDQPQHF. Here the CDR3 DNA reads TGCGCCAGCAGCCTCGGGGTTGATCAGCCCCAGCATTTT.

In its sample, this clone was seen once. The V and J genes are TRBV6-5 and TRBJ1-1; the D gene is possibly TRBD1 (5 bases). The CDR3 spans 15 residues. Germline loops: CDR1 MNHEY, CDR2 SVGAGI. Trimming cost V 4 bases and J 5 bases, with 17 bases left between them. CDR3 protein: CASSSSRAGVTEAFF. As DNA, the CDR3 is TGTGCCAGCAGTTCGTCCAGGGCCGGCGTAACTGAAGCTTTCTTT.

The chain is built from TRBV29-1 and TRBJ2-3; tentatively, D is TRBD2 (5 bases). Germline-derived CDR1 and CDR2 are SQVTM and ANQGSEA. V lost 4 bases, J lost 0 bases, and 14 bases lay in between. The CDR3 is 15 amino acids. DNA of the CDR3: TGCAGCGTTGGTGGTGGGAGAAGTAGCACAGATACGCAGTATTTT. This translates into CSVGGGRSSTDTQYF.